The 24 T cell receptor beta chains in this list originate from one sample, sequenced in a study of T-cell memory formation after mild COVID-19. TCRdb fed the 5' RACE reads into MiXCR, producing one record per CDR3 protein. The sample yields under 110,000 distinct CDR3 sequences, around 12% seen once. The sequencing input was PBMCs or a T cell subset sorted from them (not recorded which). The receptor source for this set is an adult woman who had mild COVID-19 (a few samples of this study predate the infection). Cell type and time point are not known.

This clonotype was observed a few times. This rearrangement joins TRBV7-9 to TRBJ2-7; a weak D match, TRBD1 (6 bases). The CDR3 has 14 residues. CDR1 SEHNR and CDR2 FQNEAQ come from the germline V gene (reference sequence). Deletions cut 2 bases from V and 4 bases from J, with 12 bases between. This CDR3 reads CASSLMSQGYEQYF. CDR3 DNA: TGTGCCAGCAGCTTAATGTCTCAGGGGTACGAGCAGTACTTC. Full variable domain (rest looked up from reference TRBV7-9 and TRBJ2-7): DTGVSQNPRHKITKRGQNVTFRCDPISEHNRLYWYRQTLGQGPEFLTYFQNEAQLEKSRLLSDRFSAERPKGSFSTLEIQRTEQGDSAMYLCASSLMSQGYEQYFGPGTRLTVT.

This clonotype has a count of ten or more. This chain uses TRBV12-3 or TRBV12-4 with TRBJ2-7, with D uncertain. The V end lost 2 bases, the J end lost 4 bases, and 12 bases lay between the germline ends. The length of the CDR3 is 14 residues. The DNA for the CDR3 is TGTGCCAGCAGTTTATGGGTCTCCGGATACGAGCAGTACTTC. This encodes CASSLWVSGYEQYF.

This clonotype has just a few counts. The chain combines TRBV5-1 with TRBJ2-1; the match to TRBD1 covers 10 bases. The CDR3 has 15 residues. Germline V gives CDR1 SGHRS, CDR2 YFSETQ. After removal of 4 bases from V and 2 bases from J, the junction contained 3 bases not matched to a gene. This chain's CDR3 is CASSNGQGAYNEQFF. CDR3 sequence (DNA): TGCGCCAGCAGCAACGGACAGGGGGCCTACAATGAGCAGTTCTTC.

The CDR3 DNA follows: TGTGCCAGTACATTTCGGGACAGAATACTACCTGGCTACACCTTC. Protein: CASTFRDRILPGYTF. The chain combines TRBV19 with TRBJ1-2, with 7 bases matching TRBD1. V lost 7 bases to trimming and J lost 7 bases; unmatched junction nucleotides: 15. The V gene's germline CDR1 is LNHDA and CDR2 SQIVND (reference sequence). The CDR3 is 15 residues long.

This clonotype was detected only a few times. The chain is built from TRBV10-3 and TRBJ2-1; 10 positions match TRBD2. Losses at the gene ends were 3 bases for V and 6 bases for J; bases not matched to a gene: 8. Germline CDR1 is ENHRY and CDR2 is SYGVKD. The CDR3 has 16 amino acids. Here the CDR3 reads CAISDHPTSGTNEQFF. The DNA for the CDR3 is TGTGCCATCAGTGATCACCCCACTAGCGGGACCAATGAGCAGTTCTTC.

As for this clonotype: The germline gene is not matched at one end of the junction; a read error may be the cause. The CDR3 DNA is TGTGCCATCAGCACCACGACAGGATCTGGGGCCAACGTCCTGACTTTC. Translated: CAISTTTGSGANVLTF. This chain connects TRBV7-6 to TRBJ2-6; D is perhaps TRBD1 (6 bases). Germline CDR1 SGHVS, CDR2 FNYEAQ. CDR3 length equals 16 residues.

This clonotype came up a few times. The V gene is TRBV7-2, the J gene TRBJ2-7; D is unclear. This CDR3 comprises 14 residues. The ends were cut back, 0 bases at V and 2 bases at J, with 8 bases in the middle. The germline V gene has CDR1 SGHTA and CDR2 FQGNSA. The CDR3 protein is CASSLAGVAYEQYF. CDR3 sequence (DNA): TGTGCCAGCAGCTTAGCCGGTGTAGCCTACGAGCAGTACTTC.

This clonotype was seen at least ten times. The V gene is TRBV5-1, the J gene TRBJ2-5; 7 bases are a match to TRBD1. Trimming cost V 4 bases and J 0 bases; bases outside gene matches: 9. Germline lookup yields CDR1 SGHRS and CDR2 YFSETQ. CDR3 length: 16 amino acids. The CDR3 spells CASSITGTAYQETQYF. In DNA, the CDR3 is TGCGCCAGCAGCATTACCGGGACAGCGTACCAAGAGACCCAGTACTTC.

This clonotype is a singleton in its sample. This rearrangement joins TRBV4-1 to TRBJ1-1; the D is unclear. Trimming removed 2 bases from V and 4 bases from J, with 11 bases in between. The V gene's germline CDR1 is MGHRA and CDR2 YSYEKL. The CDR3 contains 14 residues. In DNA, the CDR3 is TGCGCCAGCAGCCAAATTTCGGGTGTCACTGAAGCTTTCTTT. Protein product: CASSQISGVTEAFF.

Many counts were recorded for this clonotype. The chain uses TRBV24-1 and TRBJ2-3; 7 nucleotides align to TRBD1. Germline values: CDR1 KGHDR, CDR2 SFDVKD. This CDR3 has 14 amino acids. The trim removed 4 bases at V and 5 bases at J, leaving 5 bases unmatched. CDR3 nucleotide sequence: TGTGCCACCAGTGAAGAAACAGGGGTAGATACGCAGTATTTT. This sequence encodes CATSEETGVDTQYF.

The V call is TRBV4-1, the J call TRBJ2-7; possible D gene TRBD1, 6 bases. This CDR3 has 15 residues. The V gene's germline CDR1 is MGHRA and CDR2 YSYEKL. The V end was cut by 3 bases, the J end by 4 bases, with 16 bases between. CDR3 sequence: CASSHDVWGRYEQYF. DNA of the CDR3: TGCGCCAGCAGCCACGATGTCTGGGGGCGATACGAGCAGTACTTC.

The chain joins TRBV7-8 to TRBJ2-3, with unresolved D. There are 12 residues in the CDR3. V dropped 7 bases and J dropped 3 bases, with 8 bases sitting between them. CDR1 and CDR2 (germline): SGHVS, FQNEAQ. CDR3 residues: CASNTRTDTQYF. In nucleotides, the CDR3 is TGTGCCAGCAATACCCGGACAGATACGCAGTATTTT.

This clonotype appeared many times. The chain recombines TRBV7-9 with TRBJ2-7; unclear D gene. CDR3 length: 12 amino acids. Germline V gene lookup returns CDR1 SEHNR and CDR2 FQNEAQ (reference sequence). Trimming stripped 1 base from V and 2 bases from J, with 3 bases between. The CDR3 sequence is CASSLGTYEQYF. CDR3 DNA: TGTGCCAGCAGCTTAGGAACCTACGAGCAGTACTTC.

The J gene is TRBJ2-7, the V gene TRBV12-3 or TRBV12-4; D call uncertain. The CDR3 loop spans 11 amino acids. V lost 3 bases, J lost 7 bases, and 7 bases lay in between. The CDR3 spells CASSFVGEQYF. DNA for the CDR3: TGTGCCAGCAGTTTTGTAGGGGAGCAGTACTTC.

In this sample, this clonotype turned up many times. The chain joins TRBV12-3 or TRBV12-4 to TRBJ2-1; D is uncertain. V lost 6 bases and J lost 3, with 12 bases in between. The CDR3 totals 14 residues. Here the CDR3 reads CASSSARHYNEQFF. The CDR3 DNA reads TGTGCCAGCAGCTCGGCGCGGCACTACAATGAGCAGTTCTTC.

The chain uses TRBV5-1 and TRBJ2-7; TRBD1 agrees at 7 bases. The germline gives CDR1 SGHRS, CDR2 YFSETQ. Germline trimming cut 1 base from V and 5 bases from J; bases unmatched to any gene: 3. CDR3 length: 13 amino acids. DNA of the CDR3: TGCGCCAGCAGCTTGTGGACAGGCGACGAGCAGTACTTC. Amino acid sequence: CASSLWTGDEQYF.

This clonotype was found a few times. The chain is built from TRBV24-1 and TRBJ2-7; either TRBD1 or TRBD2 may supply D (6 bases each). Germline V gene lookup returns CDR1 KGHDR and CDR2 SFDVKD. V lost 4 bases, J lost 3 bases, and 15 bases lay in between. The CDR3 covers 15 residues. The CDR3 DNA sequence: TGTGCCACCAGTGAACATGGAGAGGGGGGCTACGAGCAGTACTTC. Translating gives CATSEHGEGGYEQYF.

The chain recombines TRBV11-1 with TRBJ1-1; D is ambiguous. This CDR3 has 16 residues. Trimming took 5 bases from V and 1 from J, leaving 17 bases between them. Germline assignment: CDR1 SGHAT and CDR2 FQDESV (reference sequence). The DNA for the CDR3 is TGTGCCAGCAGCAACCGGGCAAACCTGGGGAACACTGAAGCTTTCTTT. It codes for CASSNRANLGNTEAFF. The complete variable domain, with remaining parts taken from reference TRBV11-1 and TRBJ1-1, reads EAEVAQSPRYKITEKSQAVAFWCDPISGHATLYWYRQILGQGPELLVQFQDESVVDDSQLPKDRFSAERLKGVDSTLKIQPAELGDSAMYLCASSNRANLGNTEAFFGQGTRLTVV.

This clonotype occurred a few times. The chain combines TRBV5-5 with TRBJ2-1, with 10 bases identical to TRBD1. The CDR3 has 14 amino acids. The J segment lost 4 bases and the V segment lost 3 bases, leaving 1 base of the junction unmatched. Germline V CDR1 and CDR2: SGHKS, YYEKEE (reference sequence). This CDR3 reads CASSSGQGYNEQFF. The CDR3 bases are TGTGCCAGCAGCTCGGGACAGGGGTACAATGAGCAGTTCTTC. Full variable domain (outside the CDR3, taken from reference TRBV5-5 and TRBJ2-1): DAGVTQSPTHLIKTRGQQVTLRCSPISGHKSVSWYQQVLGQGPQFIFQYYEKEERGRGNFPDRFSARQFPNYSSELNVNALLLGDSALYLCASSSGQGYNEQFFGPGTRLTVL.

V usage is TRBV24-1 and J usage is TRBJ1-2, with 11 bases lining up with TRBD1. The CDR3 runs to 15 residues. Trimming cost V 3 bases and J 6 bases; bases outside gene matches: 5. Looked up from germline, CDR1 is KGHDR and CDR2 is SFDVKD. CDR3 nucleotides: TGTGCCACCAGTGATCCCGGACAGGGGGCAAATGGCTACACCTTC. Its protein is CATSDPGQGANGYTF.

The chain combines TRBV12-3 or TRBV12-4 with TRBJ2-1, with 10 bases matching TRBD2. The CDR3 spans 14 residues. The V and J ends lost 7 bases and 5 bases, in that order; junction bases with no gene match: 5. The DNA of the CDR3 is TGTGCCAGCAACCTAGCGGGAGAGAACAATGAGCAGTTCTTC. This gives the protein CASNLAGENNEQFF.

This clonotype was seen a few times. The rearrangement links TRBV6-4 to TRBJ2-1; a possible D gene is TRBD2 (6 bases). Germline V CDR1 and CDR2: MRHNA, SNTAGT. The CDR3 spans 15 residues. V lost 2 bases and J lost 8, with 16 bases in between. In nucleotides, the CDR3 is TGTGCCAGCAGTGACGGGGCGGGGAGAGGGGATGAGCAGTTCTTC. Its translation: CASSDGAGRGDEQFF.

The CDR3 spells CATSASGATYNEQFF. The CDR3 region has the DNA TGTGCCACCAGTGCCAGCGGGGCAACCTACAATGAGCAGTTCTTC. The rearrangement links TRBV24-1 to TRBJ2-1, with 7 bases aligning to TRBD2. Germline trimming cut 5 bases from V and 2 bases from J; bases unmatched to any gene: 5. The germline V gene has CDR1 KGHDR and CDR2 SFDVKD. The CDR3 is made up of 15 amino acids.

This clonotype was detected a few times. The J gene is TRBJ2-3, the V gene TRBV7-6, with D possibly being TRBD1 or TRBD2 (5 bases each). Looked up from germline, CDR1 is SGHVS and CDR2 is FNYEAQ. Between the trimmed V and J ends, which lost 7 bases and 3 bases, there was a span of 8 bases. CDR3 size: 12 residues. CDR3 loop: CASKGSTDTQYF. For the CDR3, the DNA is TGTGCCAGCAAGGGGAGTACAGATACGCAGTATTTT.